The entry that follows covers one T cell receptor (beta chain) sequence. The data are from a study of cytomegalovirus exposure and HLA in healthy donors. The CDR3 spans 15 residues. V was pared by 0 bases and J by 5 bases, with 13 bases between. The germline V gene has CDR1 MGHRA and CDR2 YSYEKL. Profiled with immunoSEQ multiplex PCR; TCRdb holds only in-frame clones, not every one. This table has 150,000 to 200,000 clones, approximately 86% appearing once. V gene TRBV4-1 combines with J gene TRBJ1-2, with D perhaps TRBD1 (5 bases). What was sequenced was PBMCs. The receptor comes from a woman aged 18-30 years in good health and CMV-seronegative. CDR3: CASSQEEGRVYGYTF. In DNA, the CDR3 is TGCGCCAGCAGCCAAGAGGAGGGGAGGGTATATGGCTACACCTTC.